A selection of T cell receptor beta chains follows, all from one sample in a study of vaccination and CD4 T cells after COVID-19. No antigen has been assigned to these receptors. TCRdb reanalysed the PCR reads using MiXCR and keeps one entry per CDR3 protein. The sample carries about 7,100 distinct CDR3 sequences, around three fifths recorded once. The specimen was CD4+ T cells from blood, cultured in vitro. These receptors were collected from a human donor who had recovered from COVID-19. Both conserved end residues are part of each CDR3. A D gene is named only where the DNA matches it firmly. Rows may omit the clone size; those that give it use once, few, many or a size class.

D: TRBD1
J: TRBJ1-5
length: 13
size: few
V: TRBV28
CDR3: CASSTGGNQPQHF
DNA: TGTGCCAGCTCCACAGGGGGCAATCAGCCCCAGCATTTT

D: -
J: TRBJ2-7
length: 15
size: -
V: TRBV20-1
CDR3: CSARDLRGLSYEQYF
DNA: TGCAGTGCTAGAGATTTAAGGGGACTCTCCTACGAGCAGTACTTC

D: -
J: TRBJ1-2
length: 14
size: -
V: TRBV20-1
CDR3: CSASPGGEWYGYTF
DNA: TGCAGTGCTAGTCCGGGGGGCGAATGGTATGGCTACACCTTC

D: -
J: TRBJ1-3
length: 15
size: -
V: TRBV9
CDR3: CASSVNLHSGNTIYF
DNA: TGTGCCAGCAGCGTAAACTTACACTCTGGAAACACCATATATTTT

D: TRBD2
J: TRBJ2-7
length: 14
size: -
V: TRBV2
CDR3: CASRSSGLSYEQYF
DNA: TGTGCCAGCAGATCTAGCGGCCTCTCCTACGAGCAGTACTTC

D: TRBD1
J: TRBJ2-3
length: 16
size: -
V: TRBV30
CDR3: CAWSGGQGRVADTQYF
DNA: TGTGCCTGGAGTGGAGGACAGGGGCGCGTAGCGGATACGCAGTATTTT

D: -
J: TRBJ2-3
length: 13
size: -
V: TRBV19
CDR3: CASSIWTGDTQYF
DNA: TGTGCCAGTAGTATTTGGACTGGGGATACGCAGTATTTT

D: TRBD1
J: TRBJ2-5
length: 14
size: -
V: TRBV7-2
CDR3: CASSLRTGQETQYF
DNA: TGTGCCAGCAGCTTAAGGACAGGGCAAGAGACCCAGTACTTC

D: -
J: TRBJ1-1
length: 13
size: -
V: TRBV19
CDR3: CASSQGRGTEAFF
DNA: TGTGCCAGTAGCCAAGGAAGAGGCACTGAAGCTTTCTTT

D: TRBD1
J: TRBJ1-1
length: 15
size: -
V: TRBV7-9
CDR3: CASSFAGQGATEAFF
DNA: TGTGCCAGCAGCTTTGCGGGACAGGGGGCAACTGAAGCTTTCTTT

D: TRBD2
J: TRBJ2-7
length: 14
size: -
V: TRBV7-2
CDR3: CASSRLAGGYEQYF
DNA: TGTGCCAGCAGCCGGCTAGCGGGGGGCTACGAGCAGTACTTC

D: TRBD1
J: TRBJ2-2
length: 15
size: -
V: TRBV27
CDR3: CASSFGDREAGELFF
DNA: TGTGCCAGCAGTTTTGGGGACAGGGAGGCCGGGGAGCTGTTTTTT

D: TRBD2
J: TRBJ2-7
length: 17
size: -
V: TRBV6-9
CDR3: CASSYSRLAGGPYEQYF
DNA: TGTGCCAGCAGTTATTCTCGACTAGCGGGGGGACCCTACGAGCAGTACTTC

D: -
J: TRBJ1-2
length: 12
size: few
V: TRBV6-1
CDR3: CASRDTSRDYTF
DNA: TGTGCCAGCAGAGACACCAGTCGCGACTACACCTTC

D: TRBD1
J: TRBJ1-5
length: 15
size: few
V: TRBV6-1
CDR3: CASGPTGISNQPQHF
DNA: TGTGCCAGCGGACCGACAGGGATTAGCAATCAGCCCCAGCATTTT

D: -
J: TRBJ2-1
length: 12
size: -
V: TRBV20-1
CDR3: CSATRSGGEQFF
DNA: TGCAGTGCTACCCGGAGTGGGGGTGAGCAGTTCTTC

D: -
J: TRBJ2-2
length: 16
size: few
V: TRBV21-1
CDR3: CASSKDAAGGPGELFF
DNA: TGTGCCAGCAGCAAAGACGCGGCGGGAGGGCCCGGGGAGCTGTTTTTT

D: -
J: TRBJ1-6
length: 16
size: -
V: TRBV19
CDR3: CASSPQQSSYNSPLHF
DNA: TGTGCCAGTAGTCCACAACAGAGCTCCTATAATTCACCCCTCCACTTT

D: -
J: TRBJ2-7
length: 12
size: -
V: TRBV6-1
CDR3: CASRTNSYEQYF
DNA: TGTGCCAGCAGGACAAACTCCTACGAGCAGTACTTC

D: TRBD1
J: TRBJ1-6
length: 15
size: once
V: TRBV6-1
CDR3: CATSRGQGGGSPLHF
DNA: TGTGCCACCTCGAGGGGACAGGGTGGAGGTTCACCCCTCCACTTT

D: -
J: TRBJ1-1
length: 18
size: -
V: TRBV27
CDR3: CASSLWRRRGDRGTEAFF
DNA: TGTGCCAGCAGTTTATGGCGGAGGCGGGGGGATCGGGGCACTGAAGCTTTCTTT

D: -
J: TRBJ2-7
length: 14
size: -
V: TRBV6-4
CDR3: CASSVEVPDYEQYF
DNA: TGTGCCAGCAGTGTCGAGGTCCCAGACTACGAGCAGTACTTC

D: TRBD2
J: TRBJ2-3
length: 15
size: few
V: TRBV20-1
CDR3: CSAIGTSASTDTQYF
DNA: TGCAGTGCTATAGGGACTAGCGCTAGCACAGATACGCAGTATTTT

D: -
J: TRBJ1-1
length: 12
size: -
V: TRBV6-1
CDR3: CASISQNTEAFF
DNA: TGTGCCAGCATTTCCCAGAACACTGAAGCTTTCTTT

D: -
J: TRBJ1-1
length: 16
size: -
V: TRBV6-2/TRBV6-3
CDR3: CASSYSTGDMNTEAFF
DNA: TGTGCCAGCAGTTACTCGACAGGAGACATGAACACTGAAGCTTTCTTT

D: -
J: TRBJ2-1
length: 13
size: -
V: TRBV28
CDR3: CASSFPGINEQFF
DNA: TGTGCCAGCAGTTTCCCGGGGATCAATGAGCAGTTCTTC

D: -
J: TRBJ2-1
length: 17
size: -
V: TRBV18
CDR3: CASSPTGGRGSYNEQFF
DNA: TGTGCCAGCTCACCAACCGGAGGGCGAGGGTCCTACAATGAGCAGTTCTTC

D: -
J: TRBJ2-3
length: 14
size: -
V: TRBV6-1
CDR3: CAHRYTLSTDTQYF
DNA: TGTGCCCACCGGTACACACTTAGCACAGATACGCAGTATTTT

D: TRBD2
J: TRBJ2-5
length: 18
size: -
V: TRBV7-2
CDR3: CASKPKGLAGGLWETQYF
DNA: TGTGCCAGCAAACCCAAAGGACTAGCGGGGGGGCTCTGGGAGACCCAGTACTTC

D: TRBD2
J: TRBJ2-7
length: 14
size: -
V: TRBV6-5
CDR3: CASSFVAGGSEQYF
DNA: TGTGCCAGCAGTTTCGTAGCGGGAGGTAGCGAGCAGTACTTC

D: -
J: TRBJ1-5
length: 17
size: -
V: TRBV10-1
CDR3: CASRLRPRDSDHQPQHF
DNA: TGCGCCAGCAGACTACGACCCAGAGACAGTGACCATCAGCCCCAGCATTTT

D: -
J: TRBJ1-6
length: 17
size: once
V: TRBV20-1
CDR3: CSARPPGPEHNNSPLHF
DNA: TGCAGTGCTAGACCCCCAGGTCCCGAGCATAATAATTCACCCCTCCACTTT

D: TRBD2
J: TRBJ2-1
length: 15
size: -
V: TRBV10-3
CDR3: CAISEIGSGSSEQFF
DNA: TGTGCCATCAGTGAAATCGGTAGCGGGAGTAGTGAGCAGTTCTTC

D: -
J: TRBJ2-5
length: 13
size: medium-sized
V: TRBV27
CDR3: CASSLWGSETQYF
DNA: TGTGCCAGCAGTTTATGGGGGAGTGAGACCCAGTACTTC

D: -
J: TRBJ1-5
length: 14
size: -
V: TRBV20-1
CDR3: CSASARGQGQPQHF
DNA: TGCAGTGCTAGTGCGCGGGGACAAGGCCAGCCCCAGCATTTT

D: -
J: TRBJ2-7
length: 14
size: -
V: TRBV14
CDR3: CASSQGWRGDEQYF
DNA: TGTGCCAGCAGCCAAGGATGGCGAGGGGACGAGCAGTACTTC

D: -
J: TRBJ2-5
length: 18
size: -
V: TRBV20-1
CDR3: CSARESSGFVRGTETQYF
DNA: TGCAGTGCTAGAGAGTCGTCGGGGTTTGTGCGAGGCACAGAGACCCAGTACTTC

D: -
J: TRBJ1-5
length: 14
size: -
V: TRBV27
CDR3: CASSKWDRGQPQHF
DNA: TGTGCCAGCAGCAAATGGGACCGAGGTCAGCCCCAGCATTTT

D: -
J: TRBJ2-3
length: 12
size: -
V: TRBV7-2
CDR3: CASSLDRGTQYF
DNA: TGTGCCAGCAGCTTAGATCGTGGTACGCAGTATTTT

D: TRBD2
J: TRBJ2-5
length: 15
size: -
V: TRBV4-2
CDR3: CASSQQREGRETQYF
DNA: TGTGCCAGCAGCCAACAGCGGGAGGGCCGGGAGACCCAGTACTTC

D: -
J: TRBJ2-7
length: 15
size: large
V: TRBV7-8
CDR3: CASSQRETGYNEQYF
DNA: TGTGCCAGCAGCCAACGCGAAACAGGGTACAACGAGCAGTACTTC

D: TRBD2
J: TRBJ2-5
length: 14
size: -
V: TRBV29-1
CDR3: CSVEFGRAQGTQYF
DNA: TGCAGCGTTGAATTCGGGAGGGCCCAAGGGACCCAGTACTTC

D: -
J: TRBJ1-1
length: 12
size: -
V: TRBV2
CDR3: CASNPLSLEAFF
DNA: TGTGCCAGCAACCCTCTGAGTCTTGAAGCTTTCTTT

D: -
J: TRBJ1-3
length: 13
size: -
V: TRBV6-1
CDR3: CASSEGQRNTIYF
DNA: TGTGCCAGCAGTGAAGGACAACGAAACACCATATATTTT

D: TRBD2
J: TRBJ2-5
length: 17
size: -
V: TRBV10-3
CDR3: CATRTSGGTSYQETQYF
DNA: TGTGCCACCCGGACTAGCGGGGGCACCTCCTACCAAGAGACCCAGTACTTC

D: TRBD2
J: TRBJ2-1
length: 17
size: few
V: TRBV25-1
CDR3: CASSDPVSSGAYNEQFF
DNA: TGTGCCAGCAGTGACCCCGTTAGTAGCGGGGCCTACAATGAGCAGTTCTTC

D: -
J: TRBJ2-1
length: 18
size: once
V: TRBV7-6
CDR3: CASSLPLGGAKTYNEQFF
DNA: TGTGCCAGCAGTCTACCCCTAGGTGGGGCGAAAACCTACAATGAGCAGTTCTTC